This T cell receptor (beta chain) was sequenced for a study of cytomegalovirus exposure and HLA in healthy donors. The PCR had 60 Vbeta and 13 Jbeta primers. The method was immunoSEQ multiplex PCR; TCRdb's version includes in-frame clones alone and lacks a portion of them. Of about 150,000 clones listed, 75% to 85% are singletons. The study's findings and limits: There was a cluster of highly shared sequence variants that was likely a sequencing artifact.

As concerns this clone: Its antigen is as yet unknown.

V lost 7 bases and J 1 base, leaving 7 bases between the germline ends. Germline V CDR1 and CDR2: MNHNY, SVGAGI (reference sequence). CDR3 length equals 12 residues. The receptor's source is a man aged 50 to 60 in good health and CMV-seropositive. Sample: PBMCs. The chain couples TRBV6-6 to TRBJ2-5; D might be TRBD2 (5 bases). CDR3 amino acids: CASTGLQETQYF. Written as DNA, the CDR3 is TGTGCCAGCACCGGACTCCAAGAGACCCAGTACTTC.